Listed here is a single T cell receptor beta chain. Its cognate antigen is unknown. The study sequenced cultured CD4+ T cell DNA using the Oncomine TCR Beta short-read assay. From cultured CD4+ T cells, genomic DNA was extracted. Each CDR3 protein is one row after TCRdb ran MiXCR on the PCR reads. The table shows 11,000 or so distinct CDR3 sequences, with almost 40% occurring only once. Stated treatment: roughly 10-day PBMC culture with coronavirus spike peptide pools or control peptides (ViraFEST assay). An unexposed donor provided the CD4+ T cells, which were collected before the COVID-19 pandemic (2011-2018). Whenever cell numbers allowed, CD4+ T cells from unexposed donors were probed with SARS-CoV-2 S/N and four cold-coronavirus spikes. This sample is drawn from a study of vaccination and CD4 T cells after COVID-19. As for the study in general: Every participant had a vaccine, which was either BNT162b2 or mRNA-1273, given in two doses. The cells were exposed to overlapping spike peptides originating from SARS-CoV-2, HCoV-NL63, HCoV-OC43 and HCoV-229E for stimulation.

Study-wide points: Reactive clone data from convalescent patients indicated a median of 86.3% appearing only post-vaccination.

The clonotype was recovered from a human donor in good health. Sequenced: CD4+ T cells from blood, cultured in vitro.

CDR3 amino acids: CASSDPNRGGGWQPQHF. In nucleotides, the CDR3 is TGTGCCAGCAGTGACCCCAATCGGGGAGGGGGCTGGCAGCCCCAGCATTTT. The V and J genes are TRBV6-1 and TRBJ1-5; 7 bases fit TRBD1. V gave up 3 bases and J gave up 7 bases; unmatched junction bases: 15. This CDR3 is built from 17 residues. From germline, CDR1 is MNHNS and CDR2 SASEGT.